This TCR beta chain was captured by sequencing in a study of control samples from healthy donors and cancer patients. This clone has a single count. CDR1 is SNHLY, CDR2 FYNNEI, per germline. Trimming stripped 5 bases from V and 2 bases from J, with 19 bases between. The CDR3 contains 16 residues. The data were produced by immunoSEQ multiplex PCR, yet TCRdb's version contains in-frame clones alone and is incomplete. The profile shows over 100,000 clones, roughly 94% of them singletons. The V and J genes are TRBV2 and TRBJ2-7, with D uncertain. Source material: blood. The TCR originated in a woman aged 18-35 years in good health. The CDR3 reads CASSFPGRTTPYEQYF. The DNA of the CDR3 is TGTGCCAGCAGTTTCCCAGGTAGGACGACCCCCTACGAGCAGTACTTC.